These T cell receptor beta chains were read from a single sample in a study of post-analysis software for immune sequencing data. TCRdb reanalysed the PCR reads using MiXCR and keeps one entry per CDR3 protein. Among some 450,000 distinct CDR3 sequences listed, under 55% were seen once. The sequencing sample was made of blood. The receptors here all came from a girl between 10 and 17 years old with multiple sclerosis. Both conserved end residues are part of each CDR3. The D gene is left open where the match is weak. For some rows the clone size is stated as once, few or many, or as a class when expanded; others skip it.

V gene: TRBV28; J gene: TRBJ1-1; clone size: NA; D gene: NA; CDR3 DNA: TGTGCCAGCAGTTTGTGGGGGGTCATGGCTGAAGCTTTCTTT; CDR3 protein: CASSLWGVMAEAFF
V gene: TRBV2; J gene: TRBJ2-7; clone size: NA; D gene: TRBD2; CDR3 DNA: TGTGCCAGCGCGTGGCTAGCGGCTGCTTGGGAGCAGTACTTC; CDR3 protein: CASAWLAAAWEQYF
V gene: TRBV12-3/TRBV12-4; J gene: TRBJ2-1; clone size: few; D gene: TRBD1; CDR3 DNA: TGTGCCAGCAGTTTAAGGGACAGGGGGCTCAATGAGCAGTTCTTC; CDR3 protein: CASSLRDRGLNEQFF
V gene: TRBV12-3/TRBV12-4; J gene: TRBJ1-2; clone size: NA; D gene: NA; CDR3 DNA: TGTGCCAGCAGTCGACAGTCAGTGGCTGGTGGCTACACCTTC; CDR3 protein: CASSRQSVAGGYTF
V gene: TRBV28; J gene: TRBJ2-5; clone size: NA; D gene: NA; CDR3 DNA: TGTGCCAGCAGTTCCCGTGGGGGGCCTGGGGAGACCCAGTACTTC; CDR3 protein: CASSSRGGPGETQYF
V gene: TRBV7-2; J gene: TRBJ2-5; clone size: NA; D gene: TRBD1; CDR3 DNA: TGTGCCAGCAGCTTAGGGACAGGCCGAGTGGAAGAGACCCAGTACTTC; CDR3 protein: CASSLGTGRVEETQYF
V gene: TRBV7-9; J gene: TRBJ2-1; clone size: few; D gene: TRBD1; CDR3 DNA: TGTGCCAGCAGCCGGGGACAGGCCCAGGGAAATGAGCAGTTCTTC; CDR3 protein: CASSRGQAQGNEQFF
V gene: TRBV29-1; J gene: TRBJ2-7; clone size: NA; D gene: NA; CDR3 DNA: TGCAGCGTTGAGGGGGATCTACCCTACGAGCAGTACTTC; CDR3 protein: CSVEGDLPYEQYF
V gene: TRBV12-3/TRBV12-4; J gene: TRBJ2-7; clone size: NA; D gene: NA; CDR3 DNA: TGTGCCAGCAGTTTCTGGCAATCCTACGAGCAGTACTTC; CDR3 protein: CASSFWQSYEQYF
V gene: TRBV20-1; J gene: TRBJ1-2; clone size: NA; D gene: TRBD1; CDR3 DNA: TGCAGTGCCAACCGACAGGGTACGAACTATGGCTACACCTTC; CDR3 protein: CSANRQGTNYGYTF
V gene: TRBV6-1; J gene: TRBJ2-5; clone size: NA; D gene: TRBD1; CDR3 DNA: TGTGCCAGCAGTGATTACAGGGGCCGAAGGCGAATCCAAGAGACCCAGTACTTC; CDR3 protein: CASSDYRGRRRIQETQYF
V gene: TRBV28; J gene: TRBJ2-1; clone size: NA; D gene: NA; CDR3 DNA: TGTGCCAGCCTTGAGAGGGTCCCCTACAATGAGCAGTTCTTC; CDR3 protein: CASLERVPYNEQFF